This T cell receptor (beta chain) was recorded in a study of shared clonotypes between healthy human individuals. Across the study: The plates for each donor numbered three CD4 naive, three CD4 memory, two CD8 naive and one CD8 memory.

This CDR3 contains 14 residues. Between the trimmed V and J ends, which lost 6 bases and 7 bases, there was a span of 16 bases. CDR1 MNHNS and CDR2 SASEGT come from the germline V gene. Profiling relied on immunoSEQ multiplex PCR, and the TCRdb table lists in-frame clones only, not all of them. The sample shows about 870,000 clones, 85% to 95% of them seen only once. CD45RO-negative cells were positively selected for CCR7, leaving out terminally differentiated effector memory CD45RA+ cells. This sequence joins TRBV6-1 and TRBJ2-1; D unclear. Sequencing was performed on naive CD8+ T cells sorted from blood. This sequence originates from a man under 40 in good health. CDR3 protein: CASSSEILVNEQFF. Written as DNA, the CDR3 is TGTGCCAGCAGCAGTGAAATATTAGTTAATGAGCAGTTCTTC.